A single sample gave rise to the 8 T cell receptor beta chains below, sequenced in a study of identical twins (dated by TCRdb to the mid-2010s). The library was prepared using 5' RACE. The sequencer listed for this sample is Illumina HiSeq 2000. TCRdb took the public reads, trimmed them with fastp at Q25, ran MiXCR for clone calling and kept in-frame beta chains. Duplicate CDR3 protein sequences are folded into a single record with the most common DNA and genes. Here the sample has some 710,000 distinct CDR3 sequences; 5.5% to 6.5% occur a single time. The top ten hold 1.5% to 2% of the sample. Material for sequencing was naive T cells sorted from blood. In the paper's terms, the cell subset or site label means: cells isolated with a human naive T-cell isolation kit. These receptors originate from a man between 18 and 35 years old in good health.

This sequence joins TRBV7-9 and TRBJ2-1, with 10 bases aligning to TRBD1. CDR3 length: 16 residues. V was pared by 5 bases and J by 9 bases, with 13 bases of the junction left unmatched. Germline-derived CDR1 and CDR2 are SEHNR and FQNEAQ (reference sequence). The CDR3 coding sequence is TGTGCCAGCAGCCCTTATGGGACAGGGGTTTTCGGTGAGCAGTTCTTC. It encodes CASSPYGTGVFGEQFF.

The chain links TRBV7-9 to TRBJ2-7, with D maybe TRBD2 (6 bases). CDR3 length: 13 residues. Germline V gives CDR1 SEHNR, CDR2 FQNEAQ (reference sequence). V was cut by 5 bases and J by 2 bases, with 10 bases left in between. The CDR3 DNA is TGTGCCAGCAGCGGTAGCGGCCCCTACGAGCAGTACTTC. Its translation: CASSGSGPYEQYF.

This clonotype was observed a handful of times. The chain employs TRBV12-3 or TRBV12-4 and TRBJ2-1; 10 positions agree with TRBD1. The J segment lost 9 bases and the V segment lost 4 bases, leaving 9 bases of the junction unmatched. The CDR3 totals 15 residues. CDR3 amino acids: CASSSSEDRGSEQFF. The CDR3 DNA follows: TGTGCCAGCAGTTCGTCCGAGGACAGGGGGAGTGAGCAGTTCTTC.

This clonotype was detected only a few times. V and J are TRBV19 and TRBJ1-3; D unresolved. The germline V gene encodes CDR1 LNHDA and CDR2 SQIVND (reference sequence). The CDR3 sequence is 15 residues long. V lost 4 bases, J lost 0 bases, and 10 bases lay in between. The CDR3: CASSKRTDSGNTIYF. Written as DNA, the CDR3 is TGTGCCAGTAGTAAGCGGACGGACTCTGGAAACACCATATATTTT.

This clonotype was recorded at least ten times. This rearrangement joins TRBV7-9 to TRBJ1-2; D gene uncertain. Germline V gene sequence: CDR1 SEHNR, CDR2 FQNEAQ (reference sequence). Between the trimmed V and J ends, which lost 5 bases and 7 bases, there was a span of 8 bases. The CDR3 is 11 residues long. The CDR3 region has the DNA TGTGCCAGCAGCGGACCACTTGGCTACACCTTC. Translated: CASSGPLGYTF.

This clonotype was seen at least ten times. The chain couples TRBV6-1 to TRBJ2-2; 7 nucleotides agree with TRBD1. There are 15 residues in the CDR3. From germline, CDR1 is MNHNS and CDR2 SASEGT. The V segment lost 5 bases and the J segment 3 bases; nucleotides outside the gene matches: 6. The CDR3 DNA sequence: TGTGCCAGCAGTCCGCCGGGACAGCACACCGGGGAGCTGTTTTTT. Translated: CASSPPGQHTGELFF.

This clonotype was recorded many times. The chain couples TRBV4-3 to TRBJ2-1; TRBD2 matches 11 bases. CDR1 is LGHNA, CDR2 YSLEER, per germline. This CDR3 region has 16 residues. The trim removed 2 bases at V and 4 bases at J, leaving 4 bases unmatched. Written as DNA, the CDR3 is TGCGCCAGCAGCCAATCGGGACTAGCGGTGTACAATGAGCAGTTCTTC. Its translation is CASSQSGLAVYNEQFF.

This clonotype was picked up a small number of times. The chain joins TRBV24-1 to TRBJ2-1; 15 positions match TRBD2. Unmatched junction bases numbered 9, after V lost 4 bases and J lost 3 bases. Germline V gene sequence: CDR1 KGHDR, CDR2 SFDVKD. The CDR3 sequence is 19 residues long. DNA for the CDR3: TGTGCCACCAGTGACCAAACCGGACTAGCGGGAGGGGTCTACAATGAGCAGTTCTTC. Residues: CATSDQTGLAGGVYNEQFF.